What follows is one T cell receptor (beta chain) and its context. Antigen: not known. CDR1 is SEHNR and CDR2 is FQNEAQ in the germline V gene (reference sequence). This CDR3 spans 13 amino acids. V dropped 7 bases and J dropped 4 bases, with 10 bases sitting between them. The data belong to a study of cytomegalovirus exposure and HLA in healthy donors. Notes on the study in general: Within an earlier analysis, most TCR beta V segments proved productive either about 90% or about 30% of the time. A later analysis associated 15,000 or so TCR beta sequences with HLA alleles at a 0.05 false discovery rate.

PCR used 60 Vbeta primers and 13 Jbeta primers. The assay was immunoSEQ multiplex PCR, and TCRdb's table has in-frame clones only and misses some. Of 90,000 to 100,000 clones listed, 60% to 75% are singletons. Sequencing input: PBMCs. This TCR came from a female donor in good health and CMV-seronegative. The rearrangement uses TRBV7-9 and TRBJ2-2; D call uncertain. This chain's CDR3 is CASNARFTGELFF. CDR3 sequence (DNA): TGTGCCAGCAACGCCAGATTCACCGGGGAGCTGTTTTTT.